This record looks at one T cell receptor beta chain sequence and its context. This CDR3 is 13 amino acids long. The ends were cut back, 6 bases at V and 2 bases at J, with 10 bases in the middle. The germline V gene encodes CDR1 MNHEY and CDR2 SVGAGI. The source of the sample is a study of blood T cell repertoires in COVID-19. Study overall: Acute and convalescent COVID-19 samples came from the United States, Italy and Spain. Sources were T cells, B-cell-depleted T cells, or PBMCs; the material itself was cDNA or gDNA.

In the original processing: Amplified reference gene primers provided the basis for estimating nucleated cell counts. Generated by immunoSEQ multiplex PCR, the TCRdb table keeps only in-frame clones and is missing some. That table supplies the V and J calls and clone size; D and trimming were determined from the DNA. The data hold about 79,000 clones, with around nine tenths observed a single time. The chain carries TRBV6-5 and TRBJ2-5, with a weak D call TRBD1 (5 bases). The sample taken for sequencing was peripheral blood. This clonotype originated in a man between 65 and 79 years old with active or convalescent COVID-19. CDR3 loop: CASRSQVQETQYF. In DNA, the CDR3 is TGTGCCAGCAGATCACAGGTACAAGAGACCCAGTACTTC.